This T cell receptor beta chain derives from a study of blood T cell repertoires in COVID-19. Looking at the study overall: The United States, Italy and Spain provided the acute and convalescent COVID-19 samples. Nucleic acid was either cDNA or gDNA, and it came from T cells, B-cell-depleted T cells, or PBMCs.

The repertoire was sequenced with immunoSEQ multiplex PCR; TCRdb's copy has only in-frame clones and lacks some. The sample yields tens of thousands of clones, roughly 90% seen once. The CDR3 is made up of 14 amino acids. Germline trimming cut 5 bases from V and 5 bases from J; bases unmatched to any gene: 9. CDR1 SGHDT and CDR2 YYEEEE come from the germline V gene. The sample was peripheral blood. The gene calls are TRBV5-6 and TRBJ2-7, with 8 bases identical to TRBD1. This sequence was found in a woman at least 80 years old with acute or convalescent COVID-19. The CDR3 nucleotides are TGTGCCAGCAGTCACAGGGGGAGCAGTGACGAGCAGTACTTC. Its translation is CASSHRGSSDEQYF.